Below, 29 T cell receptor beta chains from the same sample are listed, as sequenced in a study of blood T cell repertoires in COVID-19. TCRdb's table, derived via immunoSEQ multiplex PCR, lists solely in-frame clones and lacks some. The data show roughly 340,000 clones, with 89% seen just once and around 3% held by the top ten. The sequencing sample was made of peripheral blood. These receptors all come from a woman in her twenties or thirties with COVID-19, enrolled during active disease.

CDR3 DNA sequence: TGTGCCAGCAGGGCAGGGGTCCCGGCACAAGAGACCCAGTACTTC. It specifies CASRAGVPAQETQYF. The gene calls are TRBV6-4 and TRBJ2-5; maybe TRBD1 (6 bases). V dropped 6 bases and J dropped 2 bases, with 16 bases sitting between them. CDR1 is MRHNA, CDR2 SNTAGT, per germline. The CDR3 loop spans 15 amino acids.

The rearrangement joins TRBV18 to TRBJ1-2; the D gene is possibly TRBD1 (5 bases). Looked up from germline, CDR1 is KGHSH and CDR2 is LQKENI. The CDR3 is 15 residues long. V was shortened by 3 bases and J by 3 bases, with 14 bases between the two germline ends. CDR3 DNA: TGTGCCAGCTCACCGCTGGAGGGGCAGGACTATGGCTACACCTTC. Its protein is CASSPLEGQDYGYTF.

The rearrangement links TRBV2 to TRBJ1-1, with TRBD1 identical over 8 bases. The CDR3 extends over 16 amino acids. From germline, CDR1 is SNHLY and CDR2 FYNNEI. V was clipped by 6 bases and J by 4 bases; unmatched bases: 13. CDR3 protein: CASSPDRGRGPTEAFF. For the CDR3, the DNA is TGTGCCAGCAGCCCCGACAGGGGACGGGGGCCCACTGAAGCTTTCTTT.

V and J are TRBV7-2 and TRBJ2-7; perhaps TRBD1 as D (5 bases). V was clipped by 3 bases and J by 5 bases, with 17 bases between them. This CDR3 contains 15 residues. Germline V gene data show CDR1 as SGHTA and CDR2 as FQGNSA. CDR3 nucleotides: TGTGCCAGCAGCTTTTTGGAGACAGTTGACGACGAGCAGTACTTC. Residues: CASSFLETVDDEQYF.

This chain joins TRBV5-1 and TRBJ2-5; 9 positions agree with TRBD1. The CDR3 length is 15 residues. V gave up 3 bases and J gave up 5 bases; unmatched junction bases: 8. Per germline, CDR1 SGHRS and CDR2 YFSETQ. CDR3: CASSSGQGSMETQYF. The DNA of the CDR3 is TGCGCCAGCAGCTCCGGACAGGGGAGTATGGAGACCCAGTACTTC. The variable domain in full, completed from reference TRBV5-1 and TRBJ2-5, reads KAGVTQTPRYLIKTRGQQVTLSCSPISGHRSVSWYQQTPGQGLQFLFEYFSETQRNKGNFPGRFSGRQFSNSRSEMNVSTLELGDSALYLCASSSGQGSMETQYFGPGTRLLVL.

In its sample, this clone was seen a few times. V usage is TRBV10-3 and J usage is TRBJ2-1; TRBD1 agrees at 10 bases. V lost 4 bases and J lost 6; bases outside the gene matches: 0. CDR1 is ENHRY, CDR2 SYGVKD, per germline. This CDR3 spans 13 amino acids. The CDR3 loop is CAISGDRGNEQFF. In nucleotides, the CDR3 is TGTGCCATCAGTGGGGACAGGGGCAATGAGCAGTTCTTC.

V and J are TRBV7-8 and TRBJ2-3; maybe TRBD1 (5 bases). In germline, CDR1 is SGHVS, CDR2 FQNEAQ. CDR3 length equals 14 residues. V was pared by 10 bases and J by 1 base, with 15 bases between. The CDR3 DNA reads TGTGCCACCCAGCCGACAGCTGGCACAGATACGCAGTATTTT. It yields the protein CATQPTAGTDTQYF.

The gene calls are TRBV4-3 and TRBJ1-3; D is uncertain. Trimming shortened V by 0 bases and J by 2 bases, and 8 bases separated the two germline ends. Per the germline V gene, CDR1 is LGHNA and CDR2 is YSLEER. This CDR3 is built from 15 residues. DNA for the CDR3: TGCGCCAGCAGCCAAGATGGGGAGGCTGGAAACACCATATATTTT. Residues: CASSQDGEAGNTIYF.

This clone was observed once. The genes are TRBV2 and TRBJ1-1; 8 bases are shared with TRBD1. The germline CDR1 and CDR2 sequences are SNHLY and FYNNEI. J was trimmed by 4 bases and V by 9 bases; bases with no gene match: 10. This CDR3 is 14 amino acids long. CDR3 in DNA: TGTGCCAGTTATAACAGGGGGGAGGCCACTGAAGCTTTCTTT. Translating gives CASYNRGEATEAFF. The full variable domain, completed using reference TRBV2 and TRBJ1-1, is EPEVTQTPSHQVTQMGQEVILRCVPISNHLYFYWYRQILGQKVEFLVSFYNNEISEKSEIFDDQFSVERPDGSNFTLKIRSTKLEDSAMYFCASYNRGEATEAFFGQGTRLTVV.

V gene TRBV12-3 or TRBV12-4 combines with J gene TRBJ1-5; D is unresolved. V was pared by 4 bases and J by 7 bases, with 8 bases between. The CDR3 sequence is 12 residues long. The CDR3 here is CASSYSQQPQHF. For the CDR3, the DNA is TGTGCCAGCAGTTATTCTCAGCAGCCCCAGCATTTT.

The DNA of the CDR3 is TGTGCCAGCAGCCTAGGACAGGGGCATCAGCCCCAGCATTTT. Its protein product is CASSLGQGHQPQHF. The rearrangement uses TRBV3-1 (or the pseudogene TRBV3-2) and TRBJ1-5; 9 bases match TRBD1. The V segment lost 4 bases and the J segment 5 bases; nucleotides outside the gene matches: 3. CDR1 is LGHDT and CDR2 is YNNKEL in the germline V gene (reference sequence). The CDR3 extends over 14 amino acids.

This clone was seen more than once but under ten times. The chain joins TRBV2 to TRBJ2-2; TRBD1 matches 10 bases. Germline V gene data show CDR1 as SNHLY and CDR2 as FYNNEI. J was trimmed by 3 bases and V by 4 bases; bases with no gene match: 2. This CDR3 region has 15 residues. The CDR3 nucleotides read TGTGCCAGCAGTGGACAGGGGGCGGACACCGGGGAGCTGTTTTTT. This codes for CASSGQGADTGELFF.

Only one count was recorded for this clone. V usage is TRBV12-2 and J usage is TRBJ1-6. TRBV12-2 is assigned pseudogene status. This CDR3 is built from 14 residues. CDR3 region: CASRLARTSSPLHF. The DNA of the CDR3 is TGTGCAAGTCGCTTAGCGCGTACGAGTTCACCCCTCCACTTT.

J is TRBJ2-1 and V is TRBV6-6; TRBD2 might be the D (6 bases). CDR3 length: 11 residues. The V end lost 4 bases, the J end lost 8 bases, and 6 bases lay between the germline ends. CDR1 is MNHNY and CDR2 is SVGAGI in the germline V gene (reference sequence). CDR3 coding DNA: TGTGCCAGCAGTTGGGGGGATGAGCAGTTCTTC. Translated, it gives CASSWGDEQFF.

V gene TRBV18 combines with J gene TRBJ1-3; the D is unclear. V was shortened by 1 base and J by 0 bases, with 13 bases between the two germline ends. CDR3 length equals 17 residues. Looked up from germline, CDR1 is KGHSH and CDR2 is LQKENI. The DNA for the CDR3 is TGTGCCAGCTCACCACGATACAGTTTGGACTCTGGAAACACCATATATTTT. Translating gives CASSPRYSLDSGNTIYF.

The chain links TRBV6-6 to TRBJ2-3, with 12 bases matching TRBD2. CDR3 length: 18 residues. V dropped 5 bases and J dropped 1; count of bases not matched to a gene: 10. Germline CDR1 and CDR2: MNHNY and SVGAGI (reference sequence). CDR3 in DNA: TGTGCCAGCAGTCTACTAGCGGGGGGCGGGTCCCGCACAGATACGCAGTATTTT. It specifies CASSLLAGGGSRTDTQYF.

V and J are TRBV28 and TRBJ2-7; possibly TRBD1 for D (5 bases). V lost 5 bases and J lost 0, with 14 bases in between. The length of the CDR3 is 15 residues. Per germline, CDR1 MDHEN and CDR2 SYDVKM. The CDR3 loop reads CASSPMSGISYEQYV. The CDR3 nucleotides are TGTGCCAGCAGTCCCATGTCAGGGATCTCCTACGAGCAGTACGTC.

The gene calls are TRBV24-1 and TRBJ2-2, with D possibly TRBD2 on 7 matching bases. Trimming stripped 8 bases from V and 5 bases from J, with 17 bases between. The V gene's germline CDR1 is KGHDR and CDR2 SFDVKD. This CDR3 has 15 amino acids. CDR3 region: CATIPEGGRTGELFF. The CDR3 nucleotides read TGTGCCACCATTCCTGAGGGGGGGCGGACCGGGGAGCTGTTTTTT.

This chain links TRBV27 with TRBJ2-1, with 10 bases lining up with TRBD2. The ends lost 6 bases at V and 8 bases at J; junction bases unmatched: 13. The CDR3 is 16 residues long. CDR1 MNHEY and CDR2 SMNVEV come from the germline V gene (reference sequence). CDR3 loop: CASSGKREGRVDEQFF. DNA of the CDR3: TGTGCCAGCAGCGGAAAGCGGGAGGGCCGTGTCGATGAGCAGTTCTTC.

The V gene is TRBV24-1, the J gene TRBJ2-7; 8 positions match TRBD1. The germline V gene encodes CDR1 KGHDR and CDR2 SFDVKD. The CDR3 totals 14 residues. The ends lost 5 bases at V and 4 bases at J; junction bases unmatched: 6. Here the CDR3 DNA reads TGTGCCACCAGTGCGGGACAGGATATGTACGAGCAGTACTTC. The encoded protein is CATSAGQDMYEQYF.

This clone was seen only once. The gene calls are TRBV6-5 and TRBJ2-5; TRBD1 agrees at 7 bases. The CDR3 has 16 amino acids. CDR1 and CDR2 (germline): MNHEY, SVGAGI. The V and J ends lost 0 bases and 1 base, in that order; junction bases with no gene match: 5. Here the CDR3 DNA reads TGTGCCAGCAGTTACTCATTTGGGACAGCCCAAGAGACCCAGTACTTC. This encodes CASSYSFGTAQETQYF.

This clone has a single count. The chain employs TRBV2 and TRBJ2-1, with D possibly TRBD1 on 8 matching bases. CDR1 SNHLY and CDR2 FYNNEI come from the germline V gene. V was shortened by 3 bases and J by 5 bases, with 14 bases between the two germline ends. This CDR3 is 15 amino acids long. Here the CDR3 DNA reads TGTGCCAGCAGTGACTACAGGGGGAGGGACAATGAGCAGTTCTTC. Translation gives CASSDYRGRDNEQFF.

The CDR3, as DNA: TGTGCCAGCAGCCCCACTAGCGGGGGAGACTACGAGCAGTACTTC. As protein: CASSPTSGGDYEQYF. The rearrangement joins TRBV5-4 to TRBJ2-7, with 11 bases matching TRBD2. The CDR3 loop spans 15 amino acids. After removal of 4 bases from V and 3 bases from J, the junction contained 6 bases not matched to a gene. Per germline, CDR1 SGHNT and CDR2 YYREEE (reference sequence).

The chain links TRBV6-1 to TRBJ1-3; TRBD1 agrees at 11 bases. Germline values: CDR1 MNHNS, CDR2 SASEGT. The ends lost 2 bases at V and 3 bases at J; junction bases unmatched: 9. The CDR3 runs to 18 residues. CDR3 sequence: CASSELGQGAYDGNTIYF. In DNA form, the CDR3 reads TGTGCCAGCAGTGAATTAGGACAGGGGGCTTATGATGGAAACACCATATATTTT.

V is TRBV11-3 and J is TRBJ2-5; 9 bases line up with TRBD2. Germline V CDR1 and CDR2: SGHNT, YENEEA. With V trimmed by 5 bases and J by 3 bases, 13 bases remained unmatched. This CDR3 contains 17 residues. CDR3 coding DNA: TGTGCCAGCAGCCCTAGTGGGCGGCTAGCGGGAAAAGAGACCCAGTACTTC. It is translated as CASSPSGRLAGKETQYF.

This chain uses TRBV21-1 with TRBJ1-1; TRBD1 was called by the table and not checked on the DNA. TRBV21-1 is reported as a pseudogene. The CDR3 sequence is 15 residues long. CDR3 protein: CASSTTGFFGTEAFF. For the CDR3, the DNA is TGTGCCAGCAGCACGACAGGTTTTTTTGGCACTGAAGCTTTCTTT.

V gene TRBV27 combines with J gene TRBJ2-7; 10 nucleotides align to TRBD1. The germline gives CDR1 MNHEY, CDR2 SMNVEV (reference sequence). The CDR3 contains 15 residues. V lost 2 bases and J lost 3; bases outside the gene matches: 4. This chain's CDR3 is CASSLDRGPGYEQYF. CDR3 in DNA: TGTGCCAGCAGTTTAGACAGGGGGCCGGGCTACGAGCAGTACTTC.

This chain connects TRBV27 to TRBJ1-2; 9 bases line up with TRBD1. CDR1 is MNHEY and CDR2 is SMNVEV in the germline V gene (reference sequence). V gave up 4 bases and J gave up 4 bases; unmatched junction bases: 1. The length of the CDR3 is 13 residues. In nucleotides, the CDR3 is TGTGCCAGCAGTTCGACAGGGGGCTATGGCTACACCTTC. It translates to CASSSTGGYGYTF.

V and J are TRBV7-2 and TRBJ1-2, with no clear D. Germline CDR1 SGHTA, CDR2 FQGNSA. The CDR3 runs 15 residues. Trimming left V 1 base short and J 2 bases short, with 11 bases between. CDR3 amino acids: CASSLVVQLNYGYTF. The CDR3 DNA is TGTGCCAGCAGCTTAGTTGTACAACTAAACTATGGCTACACCTTC.